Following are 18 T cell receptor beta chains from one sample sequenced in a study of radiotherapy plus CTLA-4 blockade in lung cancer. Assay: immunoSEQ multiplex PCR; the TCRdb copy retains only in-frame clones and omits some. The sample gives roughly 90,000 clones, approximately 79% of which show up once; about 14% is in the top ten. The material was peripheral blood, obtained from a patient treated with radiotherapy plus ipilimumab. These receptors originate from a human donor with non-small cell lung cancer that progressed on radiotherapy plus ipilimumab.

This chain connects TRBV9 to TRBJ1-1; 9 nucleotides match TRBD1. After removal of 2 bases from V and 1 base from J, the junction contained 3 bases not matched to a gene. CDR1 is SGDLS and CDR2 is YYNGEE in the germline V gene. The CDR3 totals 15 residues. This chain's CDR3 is CASSVVGQGNTEAFF. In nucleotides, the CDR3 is TGTGCCAGCAGCGTCGTGGGACAGGGGAACACTGAAGCTTTCTTT.

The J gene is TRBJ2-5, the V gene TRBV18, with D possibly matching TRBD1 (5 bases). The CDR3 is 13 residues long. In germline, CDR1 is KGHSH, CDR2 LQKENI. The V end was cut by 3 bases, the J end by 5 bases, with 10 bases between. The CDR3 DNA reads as TGTGCCAGCTCACCCGACAGCCGGGAGACCCAGTACTTC. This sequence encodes CASSPDSRETQYF.

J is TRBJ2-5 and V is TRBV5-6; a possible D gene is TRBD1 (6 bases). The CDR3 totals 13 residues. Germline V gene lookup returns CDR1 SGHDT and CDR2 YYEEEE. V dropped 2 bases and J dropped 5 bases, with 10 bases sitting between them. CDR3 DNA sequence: TGTGCCAGCAGCTTCAGGGGTCAGGAGACCCAGTACTTC. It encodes CASSFRGQETQYF.

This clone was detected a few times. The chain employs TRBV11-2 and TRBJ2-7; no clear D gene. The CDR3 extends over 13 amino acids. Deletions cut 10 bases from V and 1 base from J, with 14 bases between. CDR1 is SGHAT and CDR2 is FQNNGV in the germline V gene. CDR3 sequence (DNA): TGTGCCATCCCCACTAAAGTTTCCTACGAGCAGTACTTC. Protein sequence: CAIPTKVSYEQYF.

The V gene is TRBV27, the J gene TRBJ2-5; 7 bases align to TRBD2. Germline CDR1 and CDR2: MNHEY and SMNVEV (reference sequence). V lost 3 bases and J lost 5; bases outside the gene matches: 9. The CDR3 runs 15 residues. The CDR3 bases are TGTGCCAGCAGTTTGGGCGGGAGCCGGGGGGAGACCCAGTACTTC. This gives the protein CASSLGGSRGETQYF.

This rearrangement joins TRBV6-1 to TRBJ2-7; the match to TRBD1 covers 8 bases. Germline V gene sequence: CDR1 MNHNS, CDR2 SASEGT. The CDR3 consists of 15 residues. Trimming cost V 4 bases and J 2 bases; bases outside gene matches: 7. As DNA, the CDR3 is TGTGCCAGCAGTGCAGGACAGGGTGGGCCCTACGAGCAGTACTTC. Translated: CASSAGQGGPYEQYF.

CDR3 amino acids: CASSQGQGFGQPQHF. DNA of the CDR3: TGTGCCAGCAGCCAGGGACAGGGGTTCGGTCAGCCCCAGCATTTT. This rearrangement joins TRBV5-5 to TRBJ1-5, with 10 bases matching TRBD1. The CDR3 loop spans 15 amino acids. Germline V gene data show CDR1 as SGHKS and CDR2 as YYEKEE (reference sequence). V lost 4 bases and J lost 6; bases outside the gene matches: 7.

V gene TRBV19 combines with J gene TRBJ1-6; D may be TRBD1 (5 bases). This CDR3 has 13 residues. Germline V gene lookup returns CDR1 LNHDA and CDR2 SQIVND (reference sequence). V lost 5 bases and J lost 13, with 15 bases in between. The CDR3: CASSPGTQAPLHF. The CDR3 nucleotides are TGTGCCAGTAGTCCCGGGACGCAGGCTCCCCTCCACTTT.

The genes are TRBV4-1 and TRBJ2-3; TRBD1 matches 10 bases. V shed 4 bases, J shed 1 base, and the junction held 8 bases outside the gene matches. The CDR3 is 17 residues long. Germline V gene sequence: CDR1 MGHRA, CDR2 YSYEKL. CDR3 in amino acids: CASSRKTGTGGTDTQYF. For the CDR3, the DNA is TGCGCCAGCAGCCGGAAAACCGGGACAGGGGGCACAGATACGCAGTATTTT.

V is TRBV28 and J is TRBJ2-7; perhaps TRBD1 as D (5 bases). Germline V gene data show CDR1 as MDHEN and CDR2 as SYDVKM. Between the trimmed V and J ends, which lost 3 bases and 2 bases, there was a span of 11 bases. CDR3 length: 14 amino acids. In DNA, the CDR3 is TGTGCCAGCAGTTTTAGTCAGGGTCCCTACGAGCAGTACTTC. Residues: CASSFSQGPYEQYF.

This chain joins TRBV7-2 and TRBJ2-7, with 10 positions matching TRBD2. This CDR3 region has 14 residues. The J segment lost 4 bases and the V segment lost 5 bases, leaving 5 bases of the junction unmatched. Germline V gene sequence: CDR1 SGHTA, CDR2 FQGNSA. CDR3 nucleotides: TGTGCCAGCAGCCCCCCTAGCGGGGGTTACGAGCAGTACTTC. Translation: CASSPPSGGYEQYF.

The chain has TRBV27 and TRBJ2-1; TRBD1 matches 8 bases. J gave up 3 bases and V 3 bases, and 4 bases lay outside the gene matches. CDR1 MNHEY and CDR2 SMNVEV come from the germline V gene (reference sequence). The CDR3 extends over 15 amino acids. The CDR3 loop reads CASSFGTGLYNEQFF. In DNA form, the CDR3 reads TGTGCCAGCAGTTTCGGGACAGGCCTCTACAATGAGCAGTTCTTC.

The CDR3 bases are TGTGCCAGCTCTCCAGCGGGACCCTACAATGAGCAGTTCTTC. This translates into CASSPAGPYNEQFF. The rearrangement joins TRBV11-2 to TRBJ2-1; TRBD2 matches 7 bases. This CDR3 has 14 residues. Germline values: CDR1 SGHAT, CDR2 FQNNGV. The ends lost 8 bases at V and 2 bases at J; junction bases unmatched: 6.

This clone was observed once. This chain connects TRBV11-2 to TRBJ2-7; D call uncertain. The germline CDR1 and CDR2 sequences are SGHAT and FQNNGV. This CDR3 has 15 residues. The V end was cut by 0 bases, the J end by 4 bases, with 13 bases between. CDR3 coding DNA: TGTGCCAGCAGCTTAGACCCAGCAGGCCCTTACGAGCAGTACTTC. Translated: CASSLDPAGPYEQYF.

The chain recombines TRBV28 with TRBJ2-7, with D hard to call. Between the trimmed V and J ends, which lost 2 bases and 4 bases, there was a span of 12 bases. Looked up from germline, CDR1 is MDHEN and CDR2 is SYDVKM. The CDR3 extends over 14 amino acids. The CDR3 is CASSLRQTFYEQYF. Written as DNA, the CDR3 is TGTGCCAGCAGTTTAAGGCAGACCTTTTACGAGCAGTACTTC.

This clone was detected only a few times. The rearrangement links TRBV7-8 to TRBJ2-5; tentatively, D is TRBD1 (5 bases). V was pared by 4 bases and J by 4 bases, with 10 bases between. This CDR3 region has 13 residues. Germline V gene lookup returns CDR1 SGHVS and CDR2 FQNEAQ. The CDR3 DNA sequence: TGTGCCAGCAGCTGGGGCTGGGGAGAGACCCAGTACTTC. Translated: CASSWGWGETQYF. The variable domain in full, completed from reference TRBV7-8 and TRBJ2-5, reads GAGVSQSPRYKVAKRGQDVALRCDPISGHVSLFWYQQALGQGPEFLTYFQNEAQLDKSGLPSDRFFAERPEGSVSTLKIQRTQQEDSAVYLCASSWGWGETQYFGPGTRLLVL.

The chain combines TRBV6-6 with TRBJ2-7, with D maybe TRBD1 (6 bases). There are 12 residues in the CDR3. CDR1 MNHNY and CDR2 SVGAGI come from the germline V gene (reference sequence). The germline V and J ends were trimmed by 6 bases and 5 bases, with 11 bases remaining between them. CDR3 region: CASRQGSHEQYF. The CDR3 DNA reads TGTGCCAGCAGACAGGGTTCCCACGAGCAGTACTTC.

The chain's CDR3 is CASSLSRDSSYNEQFF. CDR3 DNA: TGTGCCAGCAGTTTATCCCGGGACAGCTCCTACAATGAGCAGTTCTTC. The chain employs TRBV27 and TRBJ2-1, with 7 positions matching TRBD1. V gave up 0 bases and J gave up 0 bases; unmatched junction bases: 2. In germline, CDR1 is MNHEY, CDR2 SMNVEV (reference sequence). The CDR3 extends over 16 amino acids.